This T cell receptor (beta chain) was sequenced in a study of blood T cells in healthy people across ages. Study in general: For every two T cells, template switching captured about one barcoded beta molecule. Study observations and caveats: Changes in expanded clonotypes were possibly confounded, as the CMV status of donors was unknown.

At least ten counts were recorded for this clonotype. Its antigen is as yet unknown. Healthy Caucasian individuals from Russia aged roughly 6 to 90 were enrolled as donors. CDR3 length: 13 amino acids. Germline V gives CDR1 SNHLY, CDR2 FYNNEI. Trimming shortened V by 3 bases and J by 5 bases, and 8 bases separated the two germline ends. A sample-barcoded 5' primer and a J-beta primer mix were used in a second PCR of about 7 to 11 cycles. The template-switch adaptor was a 5' adaptor with 12 random nucleotides. It tagged each cDNA molecule. In TCRdb, the 5' RACE reads were re-called with MiXCR into one record per CDR3 protein. The sample lists roughly 1.6 million distinct CDR3 sequences; roughly a third were seen once.

Material for sequencing was blood. This chain joins TRBV2 and TRBJ1-5; D perhaps matches TRBD1 (5 bases). This receptor was obtained from a woman aged 25 to 39 in good health. The CDR3 coding sequence is TGTGCCAGCAGTGAGAGGGGATATCAGCCCCAGCATTTT. Amino acids: CASSERGYQPQHF.